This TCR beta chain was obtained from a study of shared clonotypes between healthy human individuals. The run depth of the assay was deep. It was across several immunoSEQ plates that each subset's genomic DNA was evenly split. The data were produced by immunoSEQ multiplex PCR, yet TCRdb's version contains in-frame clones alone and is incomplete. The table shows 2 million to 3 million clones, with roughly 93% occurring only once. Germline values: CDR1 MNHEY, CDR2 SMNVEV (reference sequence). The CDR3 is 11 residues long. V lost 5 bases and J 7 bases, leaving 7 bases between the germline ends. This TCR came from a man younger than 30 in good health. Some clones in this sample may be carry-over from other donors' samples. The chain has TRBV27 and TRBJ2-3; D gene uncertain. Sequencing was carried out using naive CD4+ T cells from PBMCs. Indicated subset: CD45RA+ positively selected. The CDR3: CASSLLNTQYF. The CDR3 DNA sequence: TGTGCCAGCAGTCTACTCAATACGCAGTATTTT.